This T cell receptor beta chain originates from a study of pediatric ulcerative colitis. Study observations and caveats: Rectal pinch biopsies may include blood-derived T cells. Repertoires came from total lymphocyte DNA, not specific subsets.

During colonoscopy, one to two rectal pinch biopsies were collected. As regards this clone: The antigen remains undetermined.

The method was immunoSEQ multiplex PCR; TCRdb's version includes in-frame clones alone and lacks a portion of them. The profile shows 20,000 to 25,000 clones, approximately 71% of them singletons. V shed 3 bases, J shed 3 bases, and the junction held 9 bases outside the gene matches. Germline V lookup: CDR1 KGHSH, CDR2 LQKENI. The CDR3 consists of 16 residues. The chain couples TRBV18 to TRBJ2-7, with 9 bases identical to TRBD2. This clonotype originated in a boy between 10 and 17 years old with severe ulcerative colitis. The specimen sequenced was gut tissue. The DNA for the CDR3 is TGTGCCAGCTCACCTCCTGGAGGTAGCGGGGGCTACGAGCAGTACTTC. It yields the protein CASSPPGGSGGYEQYF.